This T cell receptor (beta chain) stems from a study of T cell clonality in common variable immunodeficiency. Per the germline V gene, CDR1 is SGHVS and CDR2 is FNYEAQ. The CDR3 sequence is 15 residues long. Trimming removed 5 bases from V and 2 bases from J, with 14 bases in between. The repertoire was sequenced with immunoSEQ multiplex PCR; TCRdb's copy has only in-frame clones and lacks some. The table lists 30,000 or so clones, with no singletons. This clone showed up many times. Read data end 3 residues before the CDR3 end; the end is taken from the germline J gene. The TCR comes from a person between 18 and 75 years old in good health. This chain connects TRBV7-6 to TRBJ2-3; a possible D gene is TRBD2 (6 bases). Material: peripheral blood mononuclear cells. CDR3 protein: CASSPQSGVTDTQYF. The CDR3 bases that were read are TGTGCCAGCAGCCCCCAGTCGGGGGTCACAGATACG.